The 16 T cell receptor beta chains in this list originate from one sample, sequenced in a study of blood T cell repertoires in COVID-19. Repertoires were generated with immunoSEQ multiplex PCR, while TCRdb's copy carries only in-frame clones and drops some. This sample has around 190,000 clones; 86% occur once, and the top ten carry approximately 23%. What was sequenced was PBMCs or T cells enriched from blood (not recorded which). Receptors originate from a middle-aged woman in a cohort exposed to, infected with or recovered from COVID-19 (not recorded which).

The CDR3 coding sequence is TGCGCCAGCAGCTTGGGGCCGGGTACAACCGAGCAGTTCTTC. This sequence encodes CASSLGPGTTEQFF. This chain joins TRBV5-1 and TRBJ2-1; D remains ambiguous. The CDR3 is 14 amino acids. Trimming pared 0 bases from V and 10 bases from J, leaving 14 bases between. Germline values: CDR1 SGHRS, CDR2 YFSETQ.

This clone was seen just once. The V gene is TRBV13, the J gene TRBJ1-3, with D perhaps TRBD1 (6 bases). Germline V gene lookup returns CDR1 PRHDT and CDR2 FYEKMQ (reference sequence). The CDR3 is 16 amino acids. V lost 5 bases to trimming and J lost 3 bases, with 17 bases between them. As DNA, the CDR3 is TGTGCCAGCAGCCGCCGCCAGGGGAGAATTGGAAACACCATATATTTT. It specifies CASSRRQGRIGNTIYF.

The chain recombines TRBV7-9 with TRBJ2-7; TRBD2 agrees at 9 bases. V lost 5 bases, J lost 2 bases, and 10 bases stayed unmatched. The V gene's germline CDR1 is SEHNR and CDR2 FQNEAQ (reference sequence). The CDR3 is made up of 16 amino acids. The CDR3: CASSLKASGTTYEQYF. The CDR3 bases are TGTGCCAGCAGCCTCAAGGCTAGCGGGACCACCTACGAGCAGTACTTC.

The chain recombines TRBV6-5 with TRBJ2-7, with 13 nucleotides matching TRBD2. CDR1 MNHEY and CDR2 SVGAGI come from the germline V gene. The CDR3 spans 16 residues. Trimming at V came to 4 bases and at J to 3 bases, leaving 6 bases not matched to a gene. CDR3 sequence: CASSSSWTSGSYEQYF. Written as DNA, the CDR3 is TGTGCCAGCAGTTCCTCCTGGACTAGCGGGAGCTACGAGCAGTACTTC.

In its sample, this clone was seen once. The chain combines TRBV7-2 with TRBJ2-6; D may be TRBD2 (5 bases). This CDR3 region has 19 residues. CDR1 and CDR2 (germline): SGHTA, FQGNSA. V lost 4 bases to trimming and J lost 0 bases, with 19 bases between them. In nucleotides, the CDR3 is TGTGCCAGCAGCTCACGGGGAGCAGGTATCCTCTCTGGGGCCAACGTCCTGACTTTC. Translation gives CASSSRGAGILSGANVLTF.

J is TRBJ1-3 and V is TRBV9, with D unclear. The CDR3 is 15 residues long. With 1 base removed from V and 4 bases from J, the gap between germline ends came to 12 bases. Germline V gene sequence: CDR1 SGDLS, CDR2 YYNGEE. The CDR3 DNA follows: TGTGCCAGCAGCGTATCGGGATCCCCCGGAAACACCATATATTTT. Translating it yields CASSVSGSPGNTIYF.

The chain joins TRBV3-1 (or the pseudogene TRBV3-2) to TRBJ1-1; TRBD1 is a possible D gene (6 bases). The V end lost 1 base, the J end lost 6 bases, and 15 bases lay between the germline ends. CDR3 length: 15 residues. Germline V gene sequence: CDR1 LGHDT, CDR2 YNNKEL (reference sequence). This CDR3 reads CASSQGSGDTAEAFF. The CDR3, as DNA: TGTGCCAGCAGCCAAGGGTCAGGGGACACTGCTGAAGCTTTCTTT.

The genes are TRBV20-1 and TRBJ2-7; TRBD2 might be the D (6 bases). There are 10 residues in the CDR3. The V gene's germline CDR1 is DFQATT and CDR2 SNEGSKA (reference sequence). V lost 8 bases to trimming and J lost 13 bases, with 18 bases between them. CDR3 loop: CSPRSGPLYF. The CDR3, as DNA: TGCAGTCCGAGAAGCGGGCCACTCTACTTC.

This clone was detected a few times. The genes are TRBV6-1 and TRBJ1-2, with D unclear. The germline gives CDR1 MNHNS, CDR2 SASEGT. The CDR3 runs to 14 residues. V dropped 2 bases and J dropped 2 bases, with 9 bases sitting between them. CDR3 residues: CASSEQAGNYGYTF. The CDR3 DNA sequence: TGTGCCAGCAGTGAACAGGCAGGCAACTATGGCTACACCTTC.

V gene TRBV27 combines with J gene TRBJ2-7; D gene ambiguous. CDR1 and CDR2 from the germline V gene are MNHEY and SMNVEV (reference sequence). This CDR3 spans 11 amino acids. The germline V and J ends were trimmed by 6 bases and 0 bases, with 3 bases remaining between them. The CDR3 DNA is TGTGCCAGCAGCCTCTCCTACGAGCAGTACTTC. This encodes CASSLSYEQYF.

The chain recombines TRBV6-5 with TRBJ2-5; 9 bases are a match to TRBD2. This CDR3 contains 14 residues. Germline V gene data show CDR1 as MNHEY and CDR2 as SVGAGI. The trim removed 6 bases at V and 2 bases at J, leaving 4 bases unmatched. CDR3: CASRPTSGQETQYF. In nucleotides, the CDR3 is TGTGCCAGCAGACCGACTAGCGGTCAAGAGACCCAGTACTTC.

For this clone: One end of the junction is discordant with germline, which a read error may explain. The rearrangement links TRBV5-4 to TRBJ2-3; tentatively, D is TRBD1 (6 bases). The CDR3 has 8 residues. Looked up from germline, CDR1 is SGHNT and CDR2 is YYREEE (reference sequence). The CDR3 reads CASSRQVF. In DNA, the CDR3 is TGTGCCAGCAGCCGACAGGTTTTT.

This clone was recorded only once. The V call is TRBV15, the J call TRBJ1-2; 10 bases match TRBD1. The CDR3 consists of 16 residues. Per the germline V gene, CDR1 is LNHNV and CDR2 is YYDKDF (reference sequence). The V segment lost 0 bases and the J segment 4 bases; nucleotides outside the gene matches: 5. The CDR3 loop is CATSRERQGAGYGYTF. For the CDR3, the DNA is TGTGCCACCAGCAGAGAAAGACAGGGGGCAGGCTATGGCTACACCTTC. The variable domain in full, completed from reference TRBV15 and TRBJ1-2, reads DAMVIQNPRYQVTQFGKPVTLSCSQTLNHNVMYWYQQKSSQAPKLLFHYYDKDFNNEADTPDNFQSRRPNTSFCFLDIRSPGLGDTAMYLCATSRERQGAGYGYTFGSGTRLTVV.

The chain is built from TRBV4-2 and TRBJ2-1, with a possible D match to TRBD2 (5 bases). There are 18 residues in the CDR3. V lost 0 bases and J lost 1, with 16 bases in between. CDR1 and CDR2 from the germline V gene are LGHNA and YNFKEQ. CDR3 in DNA: TGTGCCAGCAGCCAAGATGTCGGGGTCGCACGTTCCTACAATGAGCAGTTCTTC. Encoded protein: CASSQDVGVARSYNEQFF.

The chain employs TRBV3-1 (or the pseudogene TRBV3-2) and TRBJ2-3; 8 nucleotides line up with TRBD2. CDR1 is LGHDT and CDR2 is YNNKEL in the germline V gene (reference sequence). Trimming cost V 6 bases and J 3 bases; bases outside gene matches: 8. The CDR3 contains 15 residues. The CDR3 DNA sequence: TGTGCCAGCAGTCCGACTAGCGTTCGTACAGATACGCAGTATTTT. This codes for CASSPTSVRTDTQYF.

This CDR3 reads CASSAGTGREYF. For the CDR3, the DNA is TGTGCCAGCAGCGCAGGGACAGGGAGGGAGTACTTC. The chain links TRBV5-6 to TRBJ2-7, with 9 bases identical to TRBD1. In germline, CDR1 is SGHDT, CDR2 YYEEEE. The junction had 7 bases not matched to a gene; V was cut back by 4 bases and J by 11 bases. The CDR3 totals 12 residues.